Listed here is a single T cell receptor (beta chain). The data were taken from a study of blood T cell repertoires in COVID-19. Across the study: COVID-19 samples, acute and convalescent, were from the United States, Italy and Spain. PBMCs, B-cell-depleted T cells, or T cells provided the cDNA or gDNA that made up the material.

Authors' analysis steps: Nucleated cell number was recorded as an estimate derived from reference gene primer amplification. Here immunoSEQ multiplex PCR was the method, and the copy in TCRdb shows in-frame clones only, minus some. V and J calls and clone size follow that table, whereas D and trimming were derived from the DNA. The sample shows 93,000 or so clones, approximately 80% of them seen only once. The CDR3 runs to 15 residues. V gave up 1 base and J gave up 5 bases, with 14 bases separating them. Looked up from germline, CDR1 is LGHDT and CDR2 is YNNKEL (reference sequence). Sequencing was done on a sample of peripheral blood. The V call is TRBV3-1 (or the pseudogene TRBV3-2), the J call TRBJ1-1, with D perhaps matching TRBD1 (6 bases). The receptor was isolated from a human donor in a cohort sampled during active COVID-19. CDR3 residues: CASSQVLTGRTEAFF. The CDR3 bases are TGTGCCAGCAGCCAAGTTCTTACAGGGCGAACTGAAGCTTTCTTT.